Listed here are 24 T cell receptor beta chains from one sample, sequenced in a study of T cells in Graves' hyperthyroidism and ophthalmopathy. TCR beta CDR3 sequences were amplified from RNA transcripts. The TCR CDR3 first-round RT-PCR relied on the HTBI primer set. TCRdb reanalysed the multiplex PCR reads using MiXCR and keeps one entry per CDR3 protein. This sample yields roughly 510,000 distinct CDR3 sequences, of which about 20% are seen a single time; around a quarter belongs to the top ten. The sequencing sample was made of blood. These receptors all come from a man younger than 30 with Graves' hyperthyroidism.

CDR3 sequence reads: CASSLYRDSIQYF. CDR3 DNA sequence: TGTGCCAGCAGTTTATATCGGGATAGCATTCAGTACTTC. The chain recombines TRBV12-3 or TRBV12-4 with TRBJ2-4; the D gene is possibly TRBD2 (5 bases). V was shortened by 2 bases and J by 9 bases, with 11 bases between the two germline ends. The CDR3 covers 13 residues.

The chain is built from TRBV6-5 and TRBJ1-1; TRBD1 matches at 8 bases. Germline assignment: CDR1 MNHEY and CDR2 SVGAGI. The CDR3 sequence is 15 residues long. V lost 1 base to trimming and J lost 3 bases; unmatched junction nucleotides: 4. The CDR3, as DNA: TGTGCCAGCAGTTACTTACAGGGGGGAGACACTGAAGCTTTCTTT. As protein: CASSYLQGGDTEAFF.

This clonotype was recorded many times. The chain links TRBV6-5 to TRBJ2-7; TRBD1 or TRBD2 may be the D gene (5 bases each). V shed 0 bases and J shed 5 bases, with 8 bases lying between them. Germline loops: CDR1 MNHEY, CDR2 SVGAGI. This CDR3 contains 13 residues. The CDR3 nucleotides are TGTGCCAGCAGTTACTCAAGGGACCACGAGCAGTACTTC. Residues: CASSYSRDHEQYF.

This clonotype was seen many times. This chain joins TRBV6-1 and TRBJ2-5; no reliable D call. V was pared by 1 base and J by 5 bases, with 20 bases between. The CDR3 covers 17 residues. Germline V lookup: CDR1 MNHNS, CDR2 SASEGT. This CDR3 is CASSEEGRVAGGETQYF. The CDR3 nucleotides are TGTGCCAGCAGTGAAGAAGGAAGGGTAGCAGGTGGGGAGACCCAGTACTTC.

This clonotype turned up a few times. CDR3 sequence reads: CASSLEPAGKRTQYF. CDR3 in DNA: TGTGCCAGCAGCTTAGAGCCGGCGGGGAAGCGGACCCAGTACTTC. V gene TRBV7-2 combines with J gene TRBJ2-5; D is possibly TRBD2 (6 bases). V lost 1 base and J lost 7, with 16 bases in between. From germline, CDR1 is SGHTA and CDR2 FQGNSA. This CDR3 is 15 amino acids long.

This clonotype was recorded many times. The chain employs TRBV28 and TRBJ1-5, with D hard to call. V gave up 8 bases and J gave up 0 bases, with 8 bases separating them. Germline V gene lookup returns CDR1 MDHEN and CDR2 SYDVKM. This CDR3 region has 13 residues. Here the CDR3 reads CASLKYSNQPQHF. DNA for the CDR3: TGTGCCAGCCTAAAGTATAGCAATCAGCCCCAGCATTTT.

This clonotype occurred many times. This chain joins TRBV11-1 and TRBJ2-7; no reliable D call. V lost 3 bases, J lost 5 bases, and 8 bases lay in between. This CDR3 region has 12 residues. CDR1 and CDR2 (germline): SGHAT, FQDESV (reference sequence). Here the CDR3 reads CASSFVDNEQYF. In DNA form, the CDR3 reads TGTGCCAGCAGCTTCGTCGATAACGAGCAGTACTTC.

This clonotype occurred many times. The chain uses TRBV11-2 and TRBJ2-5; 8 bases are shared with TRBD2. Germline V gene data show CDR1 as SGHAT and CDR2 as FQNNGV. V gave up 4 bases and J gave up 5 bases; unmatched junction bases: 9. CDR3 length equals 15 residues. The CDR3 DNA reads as TGTGCCAGCAGCTCAGAAAGGACGGGAGGGGAGACCCAGTACTTC. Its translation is CASSSERTGGETQYF.

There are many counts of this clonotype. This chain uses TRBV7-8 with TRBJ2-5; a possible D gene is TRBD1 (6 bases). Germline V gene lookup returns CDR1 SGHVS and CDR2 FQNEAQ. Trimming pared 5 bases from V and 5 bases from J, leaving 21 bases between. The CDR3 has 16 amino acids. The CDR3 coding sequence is TGTGCCAGCAGCCGAAGGCAGGGGTCCATGGGTGAGACCCAGTACTTC. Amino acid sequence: CASSRRQGSMGETQYF.

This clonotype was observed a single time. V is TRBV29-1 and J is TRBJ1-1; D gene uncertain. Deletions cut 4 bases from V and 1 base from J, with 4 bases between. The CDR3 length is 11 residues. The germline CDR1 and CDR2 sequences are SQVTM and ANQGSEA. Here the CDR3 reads CSVGQNTEAFF. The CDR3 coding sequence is TGCAGCGTTGGACAGAACACTGAAGCTTTCTTT. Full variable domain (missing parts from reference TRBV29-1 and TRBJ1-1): SAVISQKPSRDICQRGTSLTIQCQVDSQVTMMFWYRQQPGQSLTLIATANQGSEATYESGFVIDKFPISRPNLTFSTLTVSNMSPEDSSIYLCSVGQNTEAFFGQGTRLTVV.

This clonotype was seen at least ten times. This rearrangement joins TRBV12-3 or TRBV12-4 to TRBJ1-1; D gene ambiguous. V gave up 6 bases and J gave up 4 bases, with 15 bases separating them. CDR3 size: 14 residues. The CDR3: CASSAHWEGTEAFF. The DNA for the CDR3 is TGTGCCAGCAGCGCTCATTGGGAGGGCACTGAAGCTTTCTTT.

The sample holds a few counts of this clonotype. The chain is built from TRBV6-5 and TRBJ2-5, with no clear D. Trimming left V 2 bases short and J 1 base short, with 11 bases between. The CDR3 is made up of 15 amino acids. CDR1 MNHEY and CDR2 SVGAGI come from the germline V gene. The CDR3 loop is CASSYQHGPQETQYF. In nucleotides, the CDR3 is TGTGCCAGCAGTTACCAACACGGACCCCAAGAGACCCAGTACTTC.

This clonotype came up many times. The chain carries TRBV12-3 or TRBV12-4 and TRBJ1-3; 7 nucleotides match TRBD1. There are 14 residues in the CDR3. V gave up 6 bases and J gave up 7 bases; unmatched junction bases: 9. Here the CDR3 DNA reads TGTGCCAGCAGCCAGACAGGGCTCTACAACACCATATATTTT. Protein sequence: CASSQTGLYNTIYF.

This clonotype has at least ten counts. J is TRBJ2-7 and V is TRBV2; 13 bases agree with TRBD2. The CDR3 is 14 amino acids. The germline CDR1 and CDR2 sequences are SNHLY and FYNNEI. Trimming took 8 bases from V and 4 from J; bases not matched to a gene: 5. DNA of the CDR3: TGTGCCAGCGTTGGGACTAGCGGGGCGTACGAGCAGTACTTC. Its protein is CASVGTSGAYEQYF.

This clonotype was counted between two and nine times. CDR3 amino acids: CASSAGEAEAFF. CDR3 nucleotide sequence: TGTGCCAGCAGTGCGGGGGAGGCGGAGGCTTTCTTT. The J gene is TRBJ1-1, the V gene TRBV25-1; TRBD1 is a possible D gene (5 bases). The V end was cut by 4 bases, the J end by 11 bases, with 14 bases between. The CDR3 is made up of 12 amino acids. CDR1 MGHDK and CDR2 SYGVNS come from the germline V gene.

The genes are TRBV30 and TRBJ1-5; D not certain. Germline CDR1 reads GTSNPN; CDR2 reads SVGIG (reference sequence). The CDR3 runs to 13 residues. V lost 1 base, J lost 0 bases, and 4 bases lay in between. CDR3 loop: CAWSDFSNQPQHF. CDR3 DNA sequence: TGTGCCTGGAGTGACTTTAGCAATCAGCCCCAGCATTTT. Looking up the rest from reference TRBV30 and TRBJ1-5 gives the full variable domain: SQTIHQWPATLVQPVGSPLSLECTVEGTSNPNLYWYRQAAGRGLQLLFYSVGIGQISSEVPQNLSASRPQDRQFILSSKKLLLSDSGFYLCAWSDFSNQPQHFGDGTRLSIL.

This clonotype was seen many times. This CDR3 is CASSYWEPSGINRGNQPQHF. CDR3 nucleotide sequence: TGTGCCAGCAGTTACTGGGAACCCTCCGGGATCAACAGAGGCAATCAGCCCCAGCATTTT. J is TRBJ1-5 and V is TRBV6-2 or TRBV6-3; no clear D gene. V gave up 1 base and J gave up 2 bases, with 24 bases separating them. The CDR3 has 20 amino acids. Germline V gene sequence: CDR1 MNHEY, CDR2 SVGEGT.

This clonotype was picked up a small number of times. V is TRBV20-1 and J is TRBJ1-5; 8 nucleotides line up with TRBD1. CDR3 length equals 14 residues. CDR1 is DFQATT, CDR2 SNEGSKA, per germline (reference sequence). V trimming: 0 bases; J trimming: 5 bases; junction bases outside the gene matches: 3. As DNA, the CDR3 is TGCAGTGCTAGAGACTCGACAGGGGATCAGCCCCAGCATTTT. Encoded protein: CSARDSTGDQPQHF.

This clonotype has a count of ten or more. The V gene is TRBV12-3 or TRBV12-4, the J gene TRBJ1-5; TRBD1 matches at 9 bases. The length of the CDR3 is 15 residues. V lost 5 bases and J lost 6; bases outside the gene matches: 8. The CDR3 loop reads CASSPGTGRGQPQHF. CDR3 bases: TGTGCCAGCAGTCCCGGGACAGGGCGAGGTCAGCCCCAGCATTTT.

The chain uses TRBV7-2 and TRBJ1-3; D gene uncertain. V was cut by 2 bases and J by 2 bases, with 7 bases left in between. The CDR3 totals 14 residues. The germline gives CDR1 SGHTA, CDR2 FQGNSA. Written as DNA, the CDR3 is TGTGCCAGCAGCTTAACACTTACTGGAAACACCATATATTTT. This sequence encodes CASSLTLTGNTIYF.

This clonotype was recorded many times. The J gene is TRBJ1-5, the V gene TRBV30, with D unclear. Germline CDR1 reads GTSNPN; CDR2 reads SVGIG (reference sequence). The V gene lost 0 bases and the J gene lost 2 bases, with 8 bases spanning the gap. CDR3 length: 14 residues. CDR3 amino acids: CAWSVVGGNQPQHF. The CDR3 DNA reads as TGTGCCTGGAGTGTAGTGGGAGGCAATCAGCCCCAGCATTTT. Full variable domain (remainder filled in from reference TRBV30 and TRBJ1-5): SQTIHQWPATLVQPVGSPLSLECTVEGTSNPNLYWYRQAAGRGLQLLFYSVGIGQISSEVPQNLSASRPQDRQFILSSKKLLLSDSGFYLCAWSVVGGNQPQHFGDGTRLSIL.

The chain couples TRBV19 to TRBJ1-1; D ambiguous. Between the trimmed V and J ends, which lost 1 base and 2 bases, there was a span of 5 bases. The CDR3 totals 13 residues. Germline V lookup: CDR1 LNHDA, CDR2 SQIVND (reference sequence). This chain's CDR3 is CASSIAYNTEAFF. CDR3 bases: TGTGCCAGTAGTATAGCCTACAACACTGAAGCTTTCTTT.

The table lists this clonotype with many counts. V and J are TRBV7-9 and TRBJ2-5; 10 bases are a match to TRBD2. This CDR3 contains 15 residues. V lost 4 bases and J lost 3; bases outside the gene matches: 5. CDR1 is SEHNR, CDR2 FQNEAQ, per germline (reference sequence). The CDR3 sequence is CASSSSGGAEETQYF. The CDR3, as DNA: TGTGCCAGCAGCTCAAGCGGGGGGGCCGAAGAGACCCAGTACTTC.

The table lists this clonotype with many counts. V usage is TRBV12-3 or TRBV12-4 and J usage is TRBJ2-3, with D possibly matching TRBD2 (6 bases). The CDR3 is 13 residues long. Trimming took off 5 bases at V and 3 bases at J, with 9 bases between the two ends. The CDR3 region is CASSILATDTQYF. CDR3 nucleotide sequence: TGTGCCAGCAGTATACTAGCAACAGATACGCAGTATTTT.